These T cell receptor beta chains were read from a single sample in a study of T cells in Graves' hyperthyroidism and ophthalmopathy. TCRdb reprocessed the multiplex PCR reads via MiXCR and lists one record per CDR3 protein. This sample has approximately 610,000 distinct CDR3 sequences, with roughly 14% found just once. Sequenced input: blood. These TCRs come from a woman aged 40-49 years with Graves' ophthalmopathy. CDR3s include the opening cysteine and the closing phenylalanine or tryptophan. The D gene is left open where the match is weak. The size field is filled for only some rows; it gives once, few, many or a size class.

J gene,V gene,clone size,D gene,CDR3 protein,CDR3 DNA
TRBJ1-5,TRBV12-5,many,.,CASGLVLGTPVEPQHF,TGTGCTAGTGGTTTGGTACTTGGGACTCCTGTGGAGCCCCAGCATTTT
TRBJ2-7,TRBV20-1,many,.,CSARSYGSDTYEQYF,TGCAGTGCTAGGAGCTACGGAAGCGACACCTACGAGCAGTACTTC
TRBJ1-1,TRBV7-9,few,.,CAGDAEAFF,TGTGCCGGAGACGCTGAAGCTTTCTTT
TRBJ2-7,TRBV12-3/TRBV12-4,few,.,CASSYLQGQYF,TGTGCCAGCAGTTACCTCCAAGGGCAGTACTTC
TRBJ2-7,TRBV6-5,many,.,CASSYPVRETAYEQYF,TGTGCCAGCAGTTACCCCGTCAGGGAGACGGCCTACGAGCAGTACTTC
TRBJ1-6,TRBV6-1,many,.,CASCTLLYNSPLHF,TGTGCCAGCTGCACTCTGCTCTATAATTCACCCCTCCACTTT
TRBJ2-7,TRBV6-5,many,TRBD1,CASSFTGVAYEQYF,TGTGCCAGCAGTTTCACAGGGGTCGCCTACGAGCAGTACTTC
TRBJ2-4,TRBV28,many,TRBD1,CASRDRGVTKNIQYF,TGTGCCAGCAGAGACAGGGGTGTGACCAAAAACATTCAGTACTTC
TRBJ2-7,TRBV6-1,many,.,CASKAGAYNSSYEQYF,TGTGCCAGCAAGGCAGGGGCATATAATAGCTCCTACGAGCAGTACTTC
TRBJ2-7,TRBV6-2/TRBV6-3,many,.,CASSYPGEHYEQYF,TGTGCCAGCAGTTACCCCGGGGAGCACTACGAGCAGTACTTC
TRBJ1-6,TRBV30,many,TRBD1,CAWSLRTGDSPLHF,TGTGCCTGGAGTCTCAGGACAGGAGATTCACCCCTCCACTTT
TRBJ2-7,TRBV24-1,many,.,CATSDDRALIDEQYF,TGTGCCACCAGCGACGACAGAGCCTTAATCGACGAGCAGTACTTC
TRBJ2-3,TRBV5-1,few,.,CASSLGVDPDTQYF,TGCGCCAGCAGCTTGGGAGTAGATCCAGATACGCAGTATTTT
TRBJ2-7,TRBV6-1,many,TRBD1,CASSGDRSPYEQYF,TGTGCCAGCAGTGGGGACAGGAGTCCCTACGAGCAGTACTTC
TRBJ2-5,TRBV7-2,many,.,CASSLVAMNQETQYF,TGTGCCAGCAGCTTAGTGGCTATGAACCAAGAGACCCAGTACTTC
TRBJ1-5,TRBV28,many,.,CASSANRYNQPQHF,TGTGCCAGCAGTGCGAACCGGTACAATCAGCCCCAGCATTTT
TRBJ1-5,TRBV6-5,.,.,CASSTGNPGSPQHF,TGTGCCAGCAGTACTGGCAATCCAGGGTCGCCCCAGCATTTT
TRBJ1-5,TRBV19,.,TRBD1,CASIPRDSYSNQPQHF,TGTGCCAGTATCCCCCGGGACAGCTATAGCAATCAGCCCCAGCATTTT
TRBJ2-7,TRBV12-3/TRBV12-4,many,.,CASSLISSSYEQYF,TGTGCCAGCAGTCTTATATCCAGCTCCTACGAGCAGTACTTC
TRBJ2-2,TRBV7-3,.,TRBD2,CASSLKGGKGLAVNTGELFF,TGTGCCAGCAGCTTAAAAGGTGGTAAGGGACTAGCAGTGAACACCGGGGAGCTGTTTTTT
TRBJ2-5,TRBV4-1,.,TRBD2,CASSLLAGGPRETQYF,TGCGCCAGCAGCCTACTAGCGGGAGGGCCTCGGGAGACCCAGTACTTC
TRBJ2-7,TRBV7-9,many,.,CASGPSSYEQYF,TGTGCCAGCGGTCCTAGCTCCTACGAGCAGTACTTC
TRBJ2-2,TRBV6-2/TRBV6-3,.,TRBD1,CASRVSGTGSWGKTGELFF,TGTGCCAGCAGGGTTTCCGGGACAGGGTCTTGGGGGAAAACCGGGGAGCTGTTTTTT
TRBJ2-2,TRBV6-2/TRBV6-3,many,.,CASSYPPPVDTGELFF,TGTGCCAGCAGTTACCCCCCCCCGGTCGACACCGGGGAGCTGTTTTTT
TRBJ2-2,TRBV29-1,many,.,CSVEDQKAGNSGELFF,TGCAGCGTTGAAGATCAAAAGGCAGGGAACAGCGGGGAGCTGTTTTTT
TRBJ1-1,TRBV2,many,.,CASSGGGGVDTEAFF,TGTGCCAGCAGTGGAGGGGGGGGTGTCGACACTGAAGCTTTCTTT
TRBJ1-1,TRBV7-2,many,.,CASSLAATEKEAFF,TGTGCCAGCAGCTTAGCGGCGACAGAGAAAGAAGCTTTCTTT
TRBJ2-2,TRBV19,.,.,CATADTGELFF,TGTGCCACCGCGGACACCGGGGAGCTGTTTTTT
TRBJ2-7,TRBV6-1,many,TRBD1,CASRTTGINYEQYF,TGTGCCAGCAGGACGACAGGGATTAACTACGAGCAGTACTTC
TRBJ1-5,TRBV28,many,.,CASSLVISGQPQHF,TGTGCCAGCAGTTTAGTAATTTCAGGTCAGCCCCAGCATTTT
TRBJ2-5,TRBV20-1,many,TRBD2,CSAGTSEETQYF,TGCAGTGCTGGGACTAGCGAAGAGACCCAGTACTTC
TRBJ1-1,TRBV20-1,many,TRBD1,CSAKDRANTEAFF,TGCAGTGCGAAGGACAGGGCGAACACTGAAGCTTTCTTT